This TCR beta chain was found in a study of cytomegalovirus exposure and HLA in healthy donors. Study at large: The roughly 120 million unique TCR beta sequences, from about 180 million T cells, were found by an earlier analysis. Study findings and constraints: Being productive about 87% or about 30% of the time was typical of most TCR beta V segments in an earlier analysis.

Worth noting for this clone: What it binds is unknown.

The primer mix had 60 Vbeta and 13 Jbeta primers. Using immunoSEQ multiplex PCR, the repertoire was profiled, and TCRdb retains in-frame clones only, with some absent. The repertoire includes 160,000 or so clones, around four fifths of them detected once, and about 1.3% sits in the top ten. V was trimmed by 6 bases and J by 0 bases, leaving 20 bases between them. There are 17 residues in the CDR3. The germline V gene encodes CDR1 SGHTA and CDR2 FQGNSA. The specimen sequenced was PBMCs. This rearrangement joins TRBV7-2 to TRBJ2-5; the D gene is possibly TRBD1 (6 bases). This receptor was identified in a woman in her fifties or sixties in good health and CMV-seronegative. CDR3: CASSIPPGTPYQETQYF. DNA of the CDR3: TGTGCCAGCAGTATTCCTCCCGGGACACCGTACCAAGAGACCCAGTACTTC.